This TCR beta chain came from a study of cytomegalovirus exposure and HLA in healthy donors. Germline loops: CDR1 MGHRA, CDR2 YSYEKL. The CDR3 spans 16 residues. With V trimmed by 0 bases and J by 8 bases, 4 bases remained unmatched. PCR amplification relied on 60 Vbeta primers (plus 13 Jbeta primers). Repertoires were generated with immunoSEQ multiplex PCR, while TCRdb's copy carries only in-frame clones and drops some. The table lists about 120,000 clones, about 61% of them singletons. This clone ranks as medium-sized (0.01 to 0.1%). Its antigen remains unidentified. Study outcomes and limitations: Later analysis reportedly placed an Asian-associated ancestry cluster below the approximately 730-donor mean in N-insertions.

The chain has TRBV4-1 and TRBJ1-4, with TRBD1 matching 12 bases. This clonotype originated in a woman aged 25 to 39 in good health and CMV-seronegative. The sample taken for sequencing was PBMCs. The DNA for the CDR3 is TGCGCCAGCAGCCAAGAGGGGGGGACAGGGGGCGAAAAACTGTTTTTT. As protein: CASSQEGGTGGEKLFF.